This T cell receptor (beta chain) was documented in a study of blood T cell repertoires in COVID-19. Only in-frame clones appear in the TCRdb table, and some are missing; sequencing was by immunoSEQ multiplex PCR. The sample lists around 190,000 clones, roughly 87% occurring once. This receptor was obtained from a woman in her seventies with COVID-19, enrolled during active disease. Material for sequencing was peripheral blood.

The CDR3 spells CASTAGQSSYTEAFF. CDR3 in DNA: TGTGCCAGCACGGCGGGGCAGTCAAGCTACACTGAAGCTTTCTTT. The rearrangement uses TRBV2 and TRBJ1-1; the D gene is possibly TRBD1 (5 bases). CDR3 length: 15 residues. Germline loops: CDR1 SNHLY, CDR2 FYNNEI. The V end was cut by 7 bases, the J end by 3 bases, with 18 bases between.